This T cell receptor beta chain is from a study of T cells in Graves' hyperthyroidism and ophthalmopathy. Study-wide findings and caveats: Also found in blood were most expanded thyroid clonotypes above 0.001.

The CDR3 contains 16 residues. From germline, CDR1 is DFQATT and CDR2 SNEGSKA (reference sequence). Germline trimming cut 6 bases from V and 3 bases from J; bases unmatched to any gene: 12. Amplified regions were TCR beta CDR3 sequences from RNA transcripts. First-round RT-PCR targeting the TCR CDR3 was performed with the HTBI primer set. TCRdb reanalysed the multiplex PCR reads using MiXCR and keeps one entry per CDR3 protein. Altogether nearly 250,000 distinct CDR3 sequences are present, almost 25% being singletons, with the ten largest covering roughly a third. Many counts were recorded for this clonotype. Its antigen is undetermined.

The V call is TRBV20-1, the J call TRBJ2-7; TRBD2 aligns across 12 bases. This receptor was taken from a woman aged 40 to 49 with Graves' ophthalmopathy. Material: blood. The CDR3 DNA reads TGCAGTGCGATGACTAGCGGGAGTGGCCTACGCTACGAGCAGTACTTC. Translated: CSAMTSGSGLRYEQYF.